The clone carrying this T cell receptor (beta chain) was observed a handful of times. Antigen: not known. This sample is part of a study of response to subunit inactivated influenza vaccine. Study results and limitations: After each seasonal influenza vaccination, few new T cells are recruited, the authors suggested.

V was clipped by 1 base and J by 9 bases, with 10 bases between them. Germline CDR1 and CDR2: DFQATT and SNEGSKA (reference sequence). This CDR3 has 12 residues. Each CDR3 protein gets one entry after TCRdb re-called the RT-PCR reads with MiXCR. The sample gives 250,000 to 350,000 distinct CDR3 sequences, about 20% of which show up once; around 10% is in the top ten. The TCR was taken from a man aged 50 to 69 who received an inactivated influenza vaccine. Sequences were derived from PBMCs from blood, sampled roughly 20 months after vaccination. The V and J genes are TRBV20-1 and TRBJ2-1; D is ambiguous. The CDR3 reads CSARVQFGEQFF. The CDR3 DNA reads TGCAGTGCTAGAGTTCAGTTCGGTGAGCAGTTCTTC.